The 5 T cell receptor beta chains listed next were all sequenced from one sample in a study of T cells in women clearing cervical HPV infection. Produced via immunoSEQ multiplex PCR; TCRdb's table is partial and in-frame only. The sample's table shows some 37,000 clones. The sequenced sample was blood buffy coat. Source of these receptors: a woman between 18 and 75 years old with a cervical HPV16 infection that either progressed to CIN3+ or cleared (not recorded which).

Comments on this clone: The read ends 3 residues early relative to the CDR3; the germline J gene fills the gap. The chain links TRBV6-1 to TRBJ2-7; D gene ambiguous. V was clipped by 2 bases and J by 5 bases, with 19 bases between them. This CDR3 comprises 16 residues. Looked up from germline, CDR1 is MNHNS and CDR2 is SASEGT. CDR3: CASSERFTPPRHEQYF. The CDR3 bases that were read are TGTGCCAGCAGTGAACGGTTCACCCCTCCCCGCCACGAG.

In regard to this clone: The sequence runs out 3 residues before the end of the CDR3; the remainder is reconstructed from the germline J gene. The chain links TRBV2 to TRBJ1-5; weak D call: TRBD1 (6 bases). Trimming shortened V by 6 bases and J by 4 bases, and 7 bases separated the two germline ends. This CDR3 region has 12 residues. In germline, CDR1 is SNHLY, CDR2 FYNNEI. The covered CDR3 bases are TGTGCCAGCAGGGACAGTAATCAGCCC. Translated: CASRDSNQP. The CDR3 in full is CASRDSNQPQHF.

A word on this clone: The read finishes 3 residues shy of the CDR3 end, and the germline J gene is used to complete it. V and J are TRBV12-3 or TRBV12-4 and TRBJ2-5; 9 positions agree with TRBD1. The CDR3 is made up of 14 amino acids. V shed 6 bases and J 5 bases; nucleotides not matched to a gene: 7. This CDR3 reads CASREQGAGETQYF. CDR3 bases read: TGTGCCAGCAGGGAACAGGGGGCGGGGGAGACC.

To note about this clone: The read is 3 residues too short to cover the CDR3 end, so that end is filled in from the germline J gene. This sequence joins TRBV20-1 and TRBJ1-2, with D hard to call. Germline CDR1 reads DFQATT; CDR2 reads SNEGSKA (reference sequence). Deletions cut 3 bases from V and 5 bases from J, with 13 bases between. This CDR3 has 13 amino acids. The CDR3 DNA, read in part, is TGCAGTGCTAGGGAAATCGACATTTATGGC. This translates into CSAREIDIYG. From start to end, the CDR3 is CSAREIDIYGYTF.

A note on this clone: Read data end 3 residues before the CDR3 end; the end is taken from the germline J gene. The rearrangement uses TRBV2 and TRBJ1-1; a weak D match, TRBD1 (5 bases). Trimming shortened V by 4 bases and J by 6 bases, and 18 bases separated the two germline ends. The germline V gene has CDR1 SNHLY and CDR2 FYNNEI. This CDR3 has 15 residues. The CDR3 bases that were read are TGTGCCAGCAGTGGGGCAGGGTCTACGGGCCCTGAA. This codes for CASSGAGSTGPE. The CDR3 in full is CASSGAGSTGPEAFF.